This T cell receptor (beta chain) was sequenced during a study of blood T cell repertoires in COVID-19. Across the whole study: Donors in the United States, Italy and Spain gave samples during acute or convalescent COVID-19. From T cells, B-cell-depleted T cells, or PBMCs came the material, which was cDNA or gDNA.

Source study methods: Researchers report that nucleated cell counts were estimated from reference gene primer amplification. Produced via immunoSEQ multiplex PCR; TCRdb's table is partial and in-frame only. D and trimming come from the DNA, and the V and J calls and clone size come from that table. Of over 90,000 clones detected, about nine tenths appear once; the ten largest clones hold about 3.3%. V was clipped by 5 bases and J by 10 bases, with 17 bases between them. This CDR3 has 12 residues. Germline V gives CDR1 DFQATT, CDR2 SNEGSKA (reference sequence). Sequencing was carried out using peripheral blood. This chain joins TRBV20-1 and TRBJ1-1; D call uncertain. The TCR comes from a woman in her 70s with acute or convalescent COVID-19. The CDR3 sequence is CSAGGLQVRAFF. CDR3 nucleotide sequence: TGCAGTGCTGGTGGGCTTCAGGTTCGAGCTTTCTTT.